This T cell receptor (beta chain) is drawn from a study of OX40 agonist ivuxolimab in advanced cancers. At the level of the study: Patients received intravenous ivuxolimab every 2 weeks at 0.01 to 10 mg/kg. Findings of the study overall: Among expanded peripheral T cells, antigen specificity went undetermined. Clones of CD4+ and CD8+ blood T cells grew by week 6 at doses of 0.1 to 3.0 mg/kg.

The CDR3 has 14 residues. In germline, CDR1 is SGHAT, CDR2 FQNNGV. Between the trimmed V and J ends, which lost 7 bases and 12 bases, there was a span of 21 bases. This clone appeared once. Its antigen is not identified. Using immunoSEQ multiplex PCR, the repertoire was profiled, and TCRdb retains in-frame clones only, with some absent. The top ten clones hold around 4.3% of a sample with approximately 87,000 clones, approximately 85% of them seen once. V is TRBV11-2 and J is TRBJ2-2; D remains unclear. Sequences were derived from CD4+ or CD8+ T cells sorted from blood, sampled in a trial of the OX40 agonist ivuxolimab. This TCR was recovered from an adult with an advanced solid tumor such as melanoma, head and neck, liver or kidney cancer. CDR3 loop: CASTLRRSISQLFF. The CDR3 coding sequence is TGTGCCAGCACCCTTAGGAGATCGATTTCGCAGCTGTTTTTT.